A selection of T cell receptor beta chains follows, all from one sample in a study of early T cells in non-severe SARS-CoV-2 infection. TCRdb fed the 5' RACE reads into MiXCR, producing one record per CDR3 protein. This sample has some 50,000 distinct CDR3 sequences; around 4% occur once, and the top ten carry 5% to 6.5%. Input material: whole blood. Receptors were obtained from an adult who was a healthcare worker with PCR-confirmed SARS-CoV-2 infection or an uninfected control (not recorded which). CDR3s include the opening cysteine and the closing phenylalanine or tryptophan. A D gene is named only where the DNA matches it firmly. The size of a clone is reported for some rows only, either as once, few or many, or as a class for expanded clones.

>TRBJ2-7|TRBV6-1|.|.
CASTPRGPYEQYF
TGTGCCAGCACCCCACGGGGACCCTACGAGCAGTACTTC
>TRBJ2-3|TRBV5-5|many|.
CASSLESLTDTQYF
TGTGCCAGCAGCTTAGAGAGCTTGACAGATACGCAGTATTTT
>TRBJ2-1|TRBV6-1|.|.
CASSGELAGEQFF
TGTGCCAGCAGTGGTGAGCTAGCAGGTGAGCAGTTCTTC
>TRBJ2-1|TRBV4-1|.|TRBD2
CASSHGLPSGSLFF
TGCGCCAGCAGCCACGGCCTTCCTAGCGGGAGCCTGTTCTTC
>TRBJ2-1|TRBV20-1|few|TRBD2
CSARDGQSGGSNEQFF
TGCAGTGCTAGAGATGGTCAGAGCGGGGGGTCGAATGAGCAGTTCTTC
>TRBJ1-2|TRBV27|many|.
CASSLSPANYGYTF
TGTGCCAGCAGTTTAAGCCCAGCGAACTATGGCTACACCTTC
>TRBJ2-1|TRBV4-1|.|TRBD1
CASSQYGQGAYEQFF
TGCGCCAGCAGCCAATATGGACAGGGGGCATATGAGCAGTTCTTC
>TRBJ2-7|TRBV5-6|many|TRBD1
CASSLTGGPYEQYF
TGTGCCAGCAGCCTGACAGGGGGCCCCTACGAGCAGTACTTC
>TRBJ1-6|TRBV7-2|.|.
CASSLLAVGVGDNSPLHF
TGTGCCAGCAGCTTATTGGCTGTCGGTGTAGGGGATAATTCACCCCTCCACTTT
>TRBJ2-1|TRBV9|.|.
CASSATYSSYNEQFF
TGTGCCAGCAGCGCCACTTACAGCTCCTACAATGAGCAGTTCTTC
>TRBJ1-5|TRBV2|many|.
CASSEEFFSNQPQHF
TGTGCCAGCAGTGAAGAGTTTTTTAGCAATCAGCCCCAGCATTTT
>TRBJ2-7|TRBV7-2|few|.
CASTTPGLSHEQYF
TGTGCCAGCACCACTCCGGGACTGAGCCACGAGCAGTACTTC
>TRBJ2-7|TRBV29-1|few|TRBD2
CSVSAGGDEQYF
TGCAGCGTCTCCGCGGGGGGGGACGAGCAGTACTTC
>TRBJ2-5|TRBV7-8|many|TRBD2
CASSLAPGLAGGETQYF
TGTGCCAGCAGCTTAGCCCCGGGACTAGCGGGGGGAGAGACCCAGTACTTC
>TRBJ2-7|TRBV11-2|many|.
CASSPWRARDEQYF
TGTGCCAGCAGCCCCTGGCGAGCCCGCGACGAGCAGTACTTC
>TRBJ2-7|TRBV10-3|many|.
CAISGPAGHSYEQYF
TGTGCCATCAGTGGCCCGGCAGGGCACTCCTACGAGCAGTACTTC
>TRBJ2-1|TRBV5-4|many|TRBD2
CASSLGPSGMEWYEQFF
TGTGCCAGCAGCTTGGGGCCTAGCGGGATGGAGTGGTATGAGCAGTTCTTC
>TRBJ2-5|TRBV5-6|many|.
CASSLWGAGRGETQYF
TGTGCCAGCAGCTTGTGGGGTGCAGGTAGGGGAGAGACCCAGTACTTC
>TRBJ2-1|TRBV29-1|many|.
CSVVPLGGSGYNEQFF
TGCAGCGTTGTCCCTCTCGGGGGATCTGGTTACAATGAGCAGTTCTTC
>TRBJ2-7|TRBV15|many|.
CATSVGLPDEQYF
TGTGCCACCAGCGTTGGACTACCCGACGAGCAGTACTTC
>TRBJ1-4|TRBV3-1|many|TRBD1
CASSRQGTNEKLFF
TGTGCCAGCAGCCGACAGGGGACTAATGAAAAACTGTTTTTT
>TRBJ2-5|TRBV20-1|.|.
CSAPLSAQETQYF
TGCAGTGCTCCCCTTAGCGCACAGGAGACCCAGTACTTC
>TRBJ1-1|TRBV5-1|many|TRBD1
CASSHPTGGEAFF
TGCGCCAGCAGCCACCCGACAGGGGGTGAAGCTTTCTTT
>TRBJ2-5|TRBV7-6|many|TRBD1
CASSLEESRQGQQETQYF
TGTGCCAGCAGCTTAGAAGAGTCTCGACAGGGCCAACAAGAGACCCAGTACTTC
>TRBJ2-3|TRBV24-1|few|.
CATSVKTGTQYF
TGTGCCACCAGTGTCAAGACGGGTACGCAGTATTTT
>TRBJ2-2|TRBV6-2/TRBV6-3|.|TRBD2
CASSNSGRASGELFF
TGTGCCAGCAGTAATAGCGGGAGGGCCTCCGGGGAGCTGTTTTTT
>TRBJ1-5|TRBV12-2|many|.
CAGLSAPSSSNQPQHF
TGTGCAGGCCTCAGTGCTCCAAGTTCTAGCAATCAGCCCCAGCATTTT
>TRBJ2-7|TRBV30|many|.
CVCGSGYEQYF
TGTGTCTGTGGGAGTGGGTACGAGCAGTACTTC
>TRBJ1-2|TRBV25-1|few|.
CASSEFKTDGYTF
TGTGCCAGCAGTGAATTCAAGACCGATGGCTACACCTTC
>TRBJ2-5|TRBV27|few|TRBD2
CASSDSGEQETQYF
TGTGCCAGCAGCGACAGCGGGGAGCAAGAGACCCAGTACTTC
>TRBJ2-3|TRBV15|many|.
CATSQGTPYTDTQYF
TGTGCCACCAGCCAGGGGACCCCCTACACAGATACGCAGTATTTT
>TRBJ1-1|TRBV15|many|.
CATTWDRSNTEAFF
TGTGCCACCACGTGGGACCGCTCGAACACTGAAGCTTTCTTT
>TRBJ2-7|TRBV6-5|many|.
CASTHGYEQYF
TGTGCCAGCACCCACGGTTACGAGCAGTACTTC
>TRBJ1-2|TRBV3-1|many|.
CASSQARDGRGYTF
TGTGCCAGCAGCCAGGCCCGGGACGGCCGGGGCTACACCTTC
>TRBJ1-1|TRBV7-8|many|TRBD1
CASRKDREGPEAFF
TGTGCCAGCAGGAAAGACAGGGAGGGGCCTGAAGCTTTCTTT
>TRBJ2-1|TRBV6-1|.|TRBD1
CASSRQGLGYNEQFF
TGTGCCAGCAGCAGACAGGGGTTGGGGTACAATGAGCAGTTCTTC
>TRBJ1-5|TRBV6-6|many|.
CASSYSSVTGQPQHF
TGTGCCAGCAGTTACTCGAGCGTTACCGGTCAGCCCCAGCATTTT
>TRBJ2-2|TRBV29-1|few|TRBD1
CSVSQGSIRTGELFF
TGCAGCGTTTCACAGGGGAGTATACGGACCGGGGAGCTGTTTTTT
>TRBJ2-1|TRBV2|.|TRBD2
CASSLGGGSAHEQFF
TGTGCCAGCAGCCTGGGGGGAGGGAGTGCCCATGAGCAGTTCTTC
>TRBJ2-7|TRBV6-5|.|TRBD1
CASSFPGQGIYEQYF
TGTGCCAGCAGTTTTCCGGGACAGGGTATATACGAGCAGTACTTC
>TRBJ2-1|TRBV11-2|many|.
CASSPGLKSSYNEQFF
TGTGCCAGCAGCCCGGGGCTCAAGAGCTCCTACAATGAGCAGTTCTTC
>TRBJ2-5|TRBV20-1|many|.
CSAESRTIQETQYF
TGCAGTGCAGAATCACGGACTATCCAAGAGACCCAGTACTTC
>TRBJ1-1|TRBV18|many|TRBD1
CASSLTGVDMNTEAFF
TGTGCCAGCTCATTGACAGGGGTGGACATGAACACTGAAGCTTTCTTT
>TRBJ1-4|TRBV20-1|many|TRBD1
CSARGLGQGRALANEKLFF
TGCAGTGCTAGAGGCCTCGGACAGGGAAGGGCTCTTGCTAATGAAAAACTGTTTTTT
>TRBJ2-1|TRBV9|.|TRBD2
CASSAHGLAGSYNEQFF
TGTGCCAGCAGCGCCCACGGACTAGCCGGCTCCTACAATGAGCAGTTCTTC
>TRBJ2-7|TRBV11-2|many|TRBD1
CASSRQGGGEQYF
TGTGCCAGCAGTCGACAGGGTGGGGGCGAGCAGTACTTC
>TRBJ2-1|TRBV14|.|TRBD2
CASSTGLAGASSSYNEQFF
TGTGCCAGCAGCACTGGACTAGCGGGGGCCTCGAGCTCCTACAATGAGCAGTTCTTC
>TRBJ2-6|TRBV12-3/TRBV12-4|.|TRBD1
CATDRDRGPGANVLTF
TGTGCCACGGACCGGGACAGGGGCCCTGGGGCCAACGTCCTGACTTTC
>TRBJ1-5|TRBV2|few|.
CASSVMPGDNQPQHF
TGTGCCAGCAGTGTAATGCCAGGGGATAATCAGCCCCAGCATTTT
>TRBJ2-3|TRBV9|many|TRBD1
CASSVGQGPDTQYF
TGTGCCAGCAGCGTGGGACAGGGGCCAGATACGCAGTATTTT